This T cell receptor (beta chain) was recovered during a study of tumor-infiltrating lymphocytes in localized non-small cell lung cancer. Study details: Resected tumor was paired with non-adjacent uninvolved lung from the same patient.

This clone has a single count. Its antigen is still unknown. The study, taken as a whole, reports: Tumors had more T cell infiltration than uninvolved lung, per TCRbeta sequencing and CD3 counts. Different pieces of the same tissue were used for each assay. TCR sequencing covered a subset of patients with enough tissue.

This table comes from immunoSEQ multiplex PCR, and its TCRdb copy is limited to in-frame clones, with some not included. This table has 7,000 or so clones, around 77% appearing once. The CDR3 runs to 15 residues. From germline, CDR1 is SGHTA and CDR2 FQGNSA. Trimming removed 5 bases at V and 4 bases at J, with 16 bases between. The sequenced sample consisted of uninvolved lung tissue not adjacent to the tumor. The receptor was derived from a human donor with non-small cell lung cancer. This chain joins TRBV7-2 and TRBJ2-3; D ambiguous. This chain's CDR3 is CASSRNGPIADTQYF. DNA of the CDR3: TGTGCCAGCAGCCGCAACGGACCTATCGCAGATACGCAGTATTTT.